This TCR beta chain appears in the sequencing data of a study of molecular identifiers for immune sequencing clone quantification. Overall study results and limits: A shared barcode on identical TCR molecules could lead to underestimated sizes for highly expanded clones. Clonotypes topping 20 RNA copies carried over 97% of effector molecules but under 1% of naive ones.

This clonotype has a handful of counts. Its antigen is as yet unknown. J gave up 2 bases and V 3 bases, and 8 bases lay outside the gene matches. This CDR3 spans 16 amino acids. Germline V lookup: CDR1 ENHRY, CDR2 SYGVKD. With RNA at 10%, 30% or 50%, naive CD8 libraries came from approximately 22,000 to 940,000 sorted cells. Libraries of bulk TCR were made by previously described methods (with listed TCR primers). TCRdb reanalysed the PCR reads using MiXCR and keeps one entry per CDR3 protein. The data hold more than 250,000 distinct CDR3 sequences, with over 20% observed a single time. Sequenced material: naive CD8+ T cells from blood, with Jurkat cell RNA spiked in. The subset is: FACS-sorted CD8+CD4-CCR7+CD45RA+ naive T cells. The chain uses TRBV10-3 and TRBJ2-3, with 7 bases identical to TRBD2. The TCR comes from a human donor in good health. Some libraries in this study had Jurkat cell RNA spiked in. CDR3 protein: CAISDESGANTDTQYF. DNA for the CDR3: TGTGCCATCAGTGATGAAAGCGGGGCGAACACAGATACGCAGTATTTT.